This entry features one T cell receptor (beta chain) sequence. Germline CDR1 is ENHRY and CDR2 is SYGVKD. V was pared by 10 bases and J by 0 bases, with 12 bases of the junction left unmatched. This CDR3 comprises 17 residues. These data are taken from a study of Ad26.COV2.S vaccination and SARS-CoV-2 variants. Produced via immunoSEQ multiplex PCR; TCRdb's table is partial and in-frame only. The sample lists some 340,000 clones; around four fifths were seen once. Specified treatment: roughly 18 received Ad26.COV2.S at low or high dose, single or two shots; about 5 received placebo; per-sample allocation not given. The samples were gathered on day 63 after the first injection of vaccine or placebo.

This TCR was recovered from a person between 18 and 65 years old who received the Ad26.COV2.S COVID-19 vaccine or a placebo. The chain recombines TRBV10-3 with TRBJ1-1, with 12 positions matching TRBD1. The input for sequencing was peripheral blood, taken in a trial of Ad26.COV2.S vaccine versus placebo. CDR3 in DNA: TGTGCCACCGACCTCCTCGGGACAGGGGGCTTGAACACTGAAGCTTTCTTT. The encoded protein is CATDLLGTGGLNTEAFF.